The 24 T cell receptor beta chains given below trace back to one sample, sequenced in a study of CD8 T cells in Susac syndrome. It was with random hexamers that about 0.45 to 1 ug RNA was reverse transcribed. Via MiXCR, TCRdb re-called the immunoSEQ multiplex PCR reads, giving one row per CDR3 protein. This table has 130,000 or so distinct CDR3 sequences, roughly 95% appearing once. The sequencing input was CD4+ T cells from PBMCs. Source of these receptors: a human donor with Susac syndrome.

The chain links TRBV6-5 to TRBJ1-2; tentative D call: TRBD1 (5 bases). V was trimmed by 4 bases and J by 4 bases, leaving 16 bases between them. Per the germline V gene, CDR1 is MNHEY and CDR2 is SVGAGI. CDR3 length: 15 residues. The CDR3 DNA follows: TGTGCCAGCAGTTCCCTTGTCCCAGGGCTCTATGGCTACACCTTC. Protein product: CASSSLVPGLYGYTF.

The CDR3 bases are TGTGCCAGCACCTGGGACAGTGGTAGCAATGAGCAGTTCTTC. Amino acids: CASTWDSGSNEQFF. The chain recombines TRBV5-4 with TRBJ2-1; the match to TRBD1 covers 7 bases. The CDR3 loop spans 14 amino acids. The V gene end was trimmed by 6 bases and the J gene end by 6 bases; junction bases not matched to a gene: 9. Germline loops: CDR1 SGHNT, CDR2 YYREEE (reference sequence).

The table lists this clonotype with a count of one. The chain uses TRBV24-1 and TRBJ2-3, with D uncertain. Trimming cost V 6 bases and J 2 bases, with 8 bases left between them. Germline V CDR1 and CDR2: KGHDR, SFDVKD. The CDR3 totals 13 residues. The CDR3 bases are TGTGCCACCAGTCGACGGTTCACAGATACGCAGTATTTT. Its protein is CATSRRFTDTQYF.

The rearrangement uses TRBV20-1 and TRBJ1-2; 9 bases are shared with TRBD1. The germline V gene has CDR1 DFQATT and CDR2 SNEGSKA (reference sequence). V lost 4 bases, J lost 6 bases, and 3 bases stayed unmatched. The CDR3 has 12 residues. The CDR3 sequence: CSATDRGNGYTF. The CDR3 coding sequence is TGCAGTGCTACGGACAGGGGTAATGGCTACACCTTC.

CDR3 protein: CASREAGSTYEQYF. In nucleotides, the CDR3 is TGTGCCAGCCGCGAAGCAGGGTCAACCTACGAGCAGTACTTC. The gene calls are TRBV27 and TRBJ2-7; maybe TRBD1 (5 bases). V was cut by 8 bases and J by 2 bases, with 16 bases left in between. CDR3 length equals 14 residues. Per germline, CDR1 MNHEY and CDR2 SMNVEV (reference sequence).

The CDR3 loop is CASSGTGYGYTF. CDR3 DNA sequence: TGTGCCAGCAGTGGGACAGGGTACGGCTACACCTTC. The chain employs TRBV6-1 and TRBJ1-2, with 8 bases lining up with TRBD1. CDR1 and CDR2 from the germline V gene are MNHNS and SASEGT. Trimming took 4 bases from V and 8 from J; bases not matched to a gene: 3. The CDR3 is made up of 12 amino acids.

CDR3 protein: CASTSSGWYEQYF. In DNA form, the CDR3 reads TGTGCCAGCACCTCCAGCGGGTGGTACGAGCAGTACTTC. The chain recombines TRBV5-6 with TRBJ2-7, with D possibly being TRBD2 (6 bases). CDR1 and CDR2 from the germline V gene are SGHDT and YYEEEE. CDR3 length: 13 amino acids. V was cut by 6 bases and J by 4 bases, with 14 bases left in between.

V gene TRBV29-1 combines with J gene TRBJ2-5, with a tentative D call TRBD2 (6 bases). Trimming removed 5 bases at V and 2 bases at J, with 21 bases between. Looked up from germline, CDR1 is SQVTM and CDR2 is ANQGSEA. The CDR3 is 16 amino acids. The DNA for the CDR3 is TGCAGCGTTCTTGGCGGGATCTCCCTAACACAAGAGACCCAGTACTTC. Translating gives CSVLGGISLTQETQYF.

The chain uses TRBV20-1 and TRBJ1-3; TRBD1 matches 7 bases. The junction had 1 base not matched to a gene; V was cut back by 0 bases and J by 2 bases. Looked up from germline, CDR1 is DFQATT and CDR2 is SNEGSKA (reference sequence). The CDR3 covers 14 residues. The chain's CDR3 is CSARDDRAGNTIYF. As DNA, the CDR3 is TGCAGTGCTAGAGACGACAGGGCTGGAAACACCATATATTTT.

This clonotype has only one observation. This chain's CDR3 is CASSFREGGGYTF. Here the CDR3 DNA reads TGTGCCAGCAGTTTCCGTGAGGGCGGTGGCTACACCTTC. The chain employs TRBV12-3 or TRBV12-4 and TRBJ1-2; D unresolved. The ends were cut back, 3 bases at V and 7 bases at J, with 12 bases in the middle. The CDR3 length is 13 residues.

The chain joins TRBV29-1 to TRBJ1-2; D not resolved. The CDR3 loop spans 13 amino acids. CDR1 and CDR2 from the germline V gene are SQVTM and ANQGSEA. Trimming pared 7 bases from V and 4 bases from J, leaving 16 bases between. For the CDR3, the DNA is TGCAGCGCTCCATCGGCGGGAGGCTATGGCTACACCTTC. It codes for CSAPSAGGYGYTF.

The chain employs TRBV7-9 and TRBJ2-5; 14 bases agree with TRBD2. CDR3 length: 16 residues. V gave up 4 bases and J gave up 7 bases; unmatched junction bases: 8. Germline assignment: CDR1 SEHNR and CDR2 FQNEAQ (reference sequence). CDR3 sequence (DNA): TGTGCCAGCAGCTCGGGACTAGCGGGAGAAGGAGGGACCCAGTACTTC. It yields the protein CASSSGLAGEGGTQYF. Filled out from reference TRBV7-9 and TRBJ2-5, the complete variable domain reads DTGVSQNPRHKITKRGQNVTFRCDPISEHNRLYWYRQTLGQGPEFLTYFQNEAQLEKSRLLSDRFSAERPKGSFSTLEIQRTEQGDSAMYLCASSSGLAGEGGTQYFGPGTRLLVL.

There are a few counts of this clonotype. The gene calls are TRBV12-3 or TRBV12-4 and TRBJ2-7, with D uncertain. This CDR3 comprises 13 residues. V lost 1 base and J lost 1, with 5 bases in between. CDR3 amino acids: CASSLGPSYEQYF. In DNA form, the CDR3 reads TGTGCCAGCAGTTTAGGGCCATCCTACGAGCAGTACTTC.

The gene calls are TRBV4-1 and TRBJ1-2; D call uncertain. The CDR3 runs to 14 residues. Germline-derived CDR1 and CDR2 are MGHRA and YSYEKL. Trimming cost V 0 bases and J 4 bases, with 9 bases left between them. For the CDR3, the DNA is TGCGCCAGCAGCCAAGAAGGAACAGCCTATGGCTACACCTTC. Translating it yields CASSQEGTAYGYTF.

The chain couples TRBV18 to TRBJ2-4; D is perhaps TRBD1 (6 bases). The germline CDR1 and CDR2 sequences are KGHSH and LQKENI. Trimming stripped 6 bases from V and 4 bases from J, with 13 bases between. The CDR3 spans 14 residues. In nucleotides, the CDR3 is TGTGCCAGCTCCGACGGACAGTTAAAAAACATTCAGTACTTC. Translating gives CASSDGQLKNIQYF.

The gene calls are TRBV19 and TRBJ2-1, with TRBD1 as a possible D gene (6 bases). Trimming pared 2 bases from V and 7 bases from J, leaving 15 bases between. Germline lookup yields CDR1 LNHDA and CDR2 SQIVND (reference sequence). The CDR3 consists of 15 residues. In DNA form, the CDR3 reads TGTGCCAGTAGTATAACAGGGCACGCAAGGAATGAGCAGTTCTTC. Amino acid sequence: CASSITGHARNEQFF.

The chain recombines TRBV6-6 with TRBJ2-3; 9 bases line up with TRBD1. This CDR3 region has 15 residues. Germline V gene sequence: CDR1 MNHNY, CDR2 SVGAGI (reference sequence). J gave up 5 bases and V 5 bases, and 8 bases lay outside the gene matches. The chain's CDR3 is CASSLPGQGRDTQYF. Here the CDR3 DNA reads TGTGCCAGCAGTCTCCCGGGACAGGGAAGAGATACGCAGTATTTT.

This chain links TRBV29-1 with TRBJ2-1; either TRBD1 or TRBD2 may supply D (5 bases each). The V gene's germline CDR1 is SQVTM and CDR2 ANQGSEA. The V end lost 4 bases, the J end lost 5 bases, and 9 bases lay between the germline ends. The CDR3 is made up of 12 amino acids. The CDR3 is CSVVRGDNEQFF. CDR3 sequence (DNA): TGCAGCGTTGTGAGGGGAGACAATGAGCAGTTCTTC.

The chain carries TRBV20-1 and TRBJ2-5; D not certain. V was clipped by 4 bases and J by 3 bases, with 12 bases between them. Germline-derived CDR1 and CDR2 are DFQATT and SNEGSKA (reference sequence). This CDR3 is built from 13 residues. CDR3 residues: CSAIDTNEETQYF. The DNA for the CDR3 is TGCAGTGCTATCGATACTAACGAAGAGACCCAGTACTTC.

The gene calls are TRBV5-1 and TRBJ2-7, with D maybe TRBD2 (6 bases). Germline V lookup: CDR1 SGHRS, CDR2 YFSETQ. This CDR3 spans 15 amino acids. Trimming removed 0 bases at V and 0 bases at J, with 10 bases between. The CDR3: CASSLATTSSYEQYF. Here the CDR3 DNA reads TGCGCCAGCAGCTTGGCCACGACTAGCTCCTACGAGCAGTACTTC.

J is TRBJ2-7 and V is TRBV4-2, with D possibly matching TRBD2 (5 bases). There are 15 residues in the CDR3. Germline V gene lookup returns CDR1 LGHNA and CDR2 YNFKEQ. V lost 4 bases and J 0 bases, leaving 13 bases between the germline ends. CDR3 residues: CASSLEAGSSYEQYF. CDR3 bases: TGTGCCAGCAGCCTCGAGGCGGGTTCCTCCTACGAGCAGTACTTC.

The chain recombines TRBV2 with TRBJ2-7, with 8 bases identical to TRBD2. Germline CDR1 SNHLY, CDR2 FYNNEI. This CDR3 region has 16 residues. The ends lost 5 bases at V and 9 bases at J; junction bases unmatched: 18. CDR3 protein: CASSLYGGRMSTGQYF. CDR3 in DNA: TGTGCCAGCAGTCTATATGGCGGGAGGATGTCTACGGGGCAGTACTTC. Complete variable domain (other parts from reference TRBV2 and TRBJ2-7): EPEVTQTPSHQVTQMGQEVILRCVPISNHLYFYWYRQILGQKVEFLVSFYNNEISEKSEIFDDQFSVERPDGSNFTLKIRSTKLEDSAMYFCASSLYGGRMSTGQYFGPGTRLTVT.

CDR3 amino acids: CASSLVGTSGSGQFF. CDR3 nucleotide sequence: TGTGCCAGCAGCTTAGTAGGAACCAGCGGGAGTGGGCAGTTCTTC. The chain joins TRBV11-2 to TRBJ2-1, with 8 positions matching TRBD2. The germline V gene has CDR1 SGHAT and CDR2 FQNNGV. The CDR3 is made up of 15 amino acids. V lost 1 base and J lost 12; bases outside the gene matches: 11. Combining the CDR3 with reference TRBV11-2 and TRBJ2-1 gives the whole variable domain EAGVAQSPRYKIIEKRQSVAFWCNPISGHATLYWYQQILGQGPKLLIQFQNNGVVDDSQLPKDRFSAERLKGVDSTLKIQPAKLEDSAVYLCASSLVGTSGSGQFFGPGTRLTVL.

The rearrangement joins TRBV5-1 to TRBJ2-5, with 9 positions matching TRBD1. This CDR3 has 14 amino acids. CDR1 and CDR2 from the germline V gene are SGHRS and YFSETQ. The ends lost 6 bases at V and 5 bases at J; junction bases unmatched: 8. DNA for the CDR3: TGCGCCAGCAAACAGACAGGGGGAGGGGAGACCCAGTACTTC. Translated: CASKQTGGGETQYF.